This TCR beta chain was identified in a study of blood T cell repertoires in COVID-19. For the study at large: Both acute and convalescent COVID-19 samples were obtained from the United States, Italy and Spain. Sources were T cells, B-cell-depleted T cells, or PBMCs; the material itself was cDNA or gDNA.

This clone was picked up a small number of times. The CDR3 has 15 amino acids. The J segment lost 8 bases and the V segment lost 4 bases, leaving 11 bases of the junction unmatched. Germline V lookup: CDR1 SGHDT, CDR2 YYEEEE. Two negative PCRs, clearance, or symptom resolution were required of recovered Cohort 3 donors. Study processing details: Estimated nucleated cell counts came from reference gene primer amplification. Method: immunoSEQ multiplex PCR; TCRdb's copy keeps in-frame clones and lacks some. D and trimming were read from the DNA, whereas the V and J calls and clone size are those reported in that table. The table includes under 200,000 clones, 84% detected once.

This clonotype was sampled from a man aged 50 to 60 who had recovered from COVID-19. Sequencing used PBMCs or T cells enriched from blood (not recorded which). The chain couples TRBV5-6 to TRBJ1-4; 7 bases are shared with TRBD1. For the CDR3, the DNA is TGTGCCAGCAGCGTGGGGACAGTCCCTTACGAAAAACTGTTTTTT. As protein: CASSVGTVPYEKLFF.